One and the same sample provided the 30 T cell receptor beta chains below, sequenced in a study of blood T cells in healthy people across ages. The second PCR ran about 6 to 12 cycles with a sample-barcoded 5' primer and J-beta primers. TCRdb reprocessed the 5' RACE reads via MiXCR and lists one record per CDR3 protein. The sample has under 2,000,000 distinct CDR3 sequences; about 49% are singletons. Material for sequencing was blood. Receptors originate from a woman between 35 and 50 years old in good health.

This clonotype was seen a few times. The rearrangement uses TRBV4-3 and TRBJ1-2, with D possibly TRBD1 on 5 matching bases. Germline loops: CDR1 LGHNA, CDR2 YSLEER. CDR3 size: 17 residues. V lost 0 bases and J 0 bases, leaving 14 bases between the germline ends. In DNA, the CDR3 is TGCGCCAGCAGCCAAGAAGAAGGGGCAAATTCTAACTATGGCTACACCTTC. Amino acids: CASSQEEGANSNYGYTF.

V usage is TRBV12-3 or TRBV12-4 and J usage is TRBJ2-5, with no clear D. The V and J ends lost 5 bases and 2 bases respectively, with 12 bases between them. The CDR3 is 14 residues long. The CDR3 region has the DNA TGTGCCAGCAGTAACCGGAACGCTCAAGAGACCCAGTACTTC. Residues: CASSNRNAQETQYF.

The chain links TRBV6-2 or TRBV6-3 to TRBJ1-2; the D gene is possibly TRBD1 (5 bases). Germline values: CDR1 MNHEY, CDR2 SVGEGT. CDR3 size: 18 residues. The ends were cut back, 8 bases at V and 4 bases at J, with 29 bases in the middle. CDR3 nucleotides: TGTGCCAGCGAGTTCGCTACTGGGGGACCCAGGACCATCTATGGCTACACCTTC. This encodes CASEFATGGPRTIYGYTF.

This clonotype was recorded once. The chain uses TRBV7-3 and TRBJ2-3; 11 bases line up with TRBD1. The J segment lost 6 bases and the V segment lost 4 bases, leaving 6 bases of the junction unmatched. This CDR3 spans 15 amino acids. In germline, CDR1 is SGHTA, CDR2 FQGTGA. This CDR3 is CASSSRDRGYDTQYF. DNA for the CDR3: TGTGCCAGCAGCTCCCGGGACAGGGGGTACGATACGCAGTATTTT. Drawing the rest from reference TRBV7-3 and TRBJ2-3, the complete variable domain is GAGVSQTPSNKVTEKGKYVELRCDPISGHTALYWYRQSLGQGPEFLIYFQGTGAADDSGLPNDRFFAVRPEGSVSTLKIQRTERGDSAVYLCASSSRDRGYDTQYFGPGTRLTVL.

The gene calls are TRBV28 and TRBJ2-1; D may be TRBD2 (7 bases). The CDR3 consists of 16 residues. Germline CDR1 and CDR2: MDHEN and SYDVKM. Trimming shortened V by 10 bases and J by 8 bases, and 27 bases separated the two germline ends. CDR3 in amino acids: CATSKGGGAGRHEQFF. The CDR3 DNA sequence: TGTGCCACTTCAAAGGGGGGAGGAGCGGGGAGGCATGAGCAGTTCTTC.

The chain joins TRBV7-2 to TRBJ2-1; TRBD2 matches 9 bases. The CDR3 runs to 16 residues. Germline V gene sequence: CDR1 SGHTA, CDR2 FQGNSA. V was pared by 6 bases and J by 10 bases, with 16 bases of the junction left unmatched. The CDR3 is CASRVAGASGAGEQFF. CDR3 DNA sequence: TGTGCCAGCAGAGTAGCTGGTGCTAGCGGGGCTGGGGAGCAGTTCTTC.

The table lists this clonotype with a count of one. The chain carries TRBV10-1 and TRBJ2-1; the match to TRBD2 covers 9 bases. With 0 bases clipped from V and 5 bases from J, the junction kept 5 bases outside the gene matches. Germline V gene data show CDR1 as WNHNN and CDR2 as SYGVQD (reference sequence). The CDR3 loop spans 16 amino acids. CDR3 DNA: TGCGCCAGCAGTGAGTCGAAAGCGGGGGGTCACAATGAGCAGTTCTTC. Translating gives CASSESKAGGHNEQFF.

This clonotype was counted between two and nine times. At one end, the junction sequence differs from germline, possibly due to a read error. This sequence joins TRBV7-7 and TRBJ2-1, with D perhaps TRBD1 (5 bases). This CDR3 is built from 15 residues. Germline assignment: CDR1 SSHAT and CDR2 FNYEAQ (reference sequence). In DNA form, the CDR3 reads TGTGCTAGCAGCAAGAGCAGGGCAGGCCACAATGAGCAGTTCTTC. Translated, it gives CASSKSRAGHNEQFF.

V gene TRBV6-6 combines with J gene TRBJ2-7; 8 bases fit TRBD1. Trimming cost V 4 bases and J 2 bases; bases outside gene matches: 13. The CDR3 covers 17 residues. Germline assignment: CDR1 MNHNY and CDR2 SVGAGI (reference sequence). CDR3 bases: TGTGCCAGCAGTTCGCATAGTGGGACAGGTGTTGCCTACGAGCAGTACTTC. Protein product: CASSSHSGTGVAYEQYF.

This clonotype was seen a few times. The chain is built from TRBV7-2 and TRBJ2-7; the match to TRBD2 covers 13 bases. Germline V CDR1 and CDR2: SGHTA, FQGNSA. After removal of 6 bases from V and 3 bases from J, the junction contained 5 bases not matched to a gene. This CDR3 is built from 15 residues. CDR3 nucleotides: TGTGCCAGCAGATCCGGACTAGCGGGGGTCTACGAGCAGTACTTC. Amino acids: CASRSGLAGVYEQYF.

The chain joins TRBV3-1 to TRBJ1-2; 7 nucleotides agree with TRBD1. Losses at the gene ends were 3 bases for V and 3 bases for J; bases not matched to a gene: 4. The CDR3 contains 14 residues. Germline V gene lookup returns CDR1 LGHDT and CDR2 YNNKEL (reference sequence). For the CDR3, the DNA is TGTGCCAGCAGCCAGACAGGGCGGGACTATGGCTACACCTTC. Its translation is CASSQTGRDYGYTF.

The V gene is TRBV28, the J gene TRBJ2-7, with 9 bases that match TRBD2. V shed 6 bases, J shed 2 bases, and the junction held 11 bases outside the gene matches. Germline CDR1 reads MDHEN; CDR2 reads SYDVKM. CDR3 size: 16 residues. This CDR3 is CASRLGERGATYEQYF. In DNA form, the CDR3 reads TGTGCCAGCAGACTCGGGGAGCGGGGGGCAACCTACGAGCAGTACTTC.

The chain employs TRBV20-1 and TRBJ2-5; possibly TRBD1 for D (5 bases). The CDR3 covers 15 residues. The germline V gene has CDR1 DFQATT and CDR2 SNEGSKA (reference sequence). The V and J ends lost 3 bases and 2 bases respectively, with 16 bases between them. DNA of the CDR3: TGCAGTGCTAGTAGAAGGCAGGGTGGTCAAGAGACCCAGTACTTC. It translates to CSASRRQGGQETQYF.

This clonotype was seen only a few times. The CDR3 sequence is CATLPGRRGIPTYNEQFF. As DNA, the CDR3 is TGTGCCACCCTACCGGGTCGCCGGGGAATCCCTACTTACAATGAGCAGTTCTTC. The chain has TRBV28 and TRBJ2-1, with a weak D call TRBD2 (5 bases). In germline, CDR1 is MDHEN, CDR2 SYDVKM. The CDR3 length is 18 residues. V lost 10 bases to trimming and J lost 4 bases, with 29 bases between them.

The chain links TRBV6-2 or TRBV6-3 to TRBJ2-1, with 7 positions matching TRBD1. The V and J ends lost 8 bases and 10 bases, in that order; junction bases with no gene match: 11. There are 13 residues in the CDR3. CDR1 and CDR2 (germline): MNHEY, SVGEGT. Written as DNA, the CDR3 is TGTGCCAGCCTTAGGACAGGATCCTACGAGCAGTTCTTC. It is translated as CASLRTGSYEQFF.

This clonotype has just a few counts. This chain uses TRBV15 with TRBJ1-2; 7 nucleotides match TRBD1. Germline V CDR1 and CDR2: LNHNV, YYDKDF (reference sequence). V dropped 0 bases and J dropped 0; count of bases not matched to a gene: 7. The CDR3 covers 17 residues. CDR3 nucleotide sequence: TGTGCCACCAGCAGAGATTTGGGGACAGAAGCTAACTATGGCTACACCTTC. Protein product: CATSRDLGTEANYGYTF.

The genes are TRBV29-1 and TRBJ1-5; D unclear. This CDR3 is 13 amino acids long. The V gene lost 4 bases and the J gene lost 2 bases, with 9 bases spanning the gap. Germline values: CDR1 SQVTM, CDR2 ANQGSEA. In DNA, the CDR3 is TGCAGCGTTGGATCTAAAGGCAATCAGCCCCAGCATTTT. It encodes CSVGSKGNQPQHF.

This chain connects TRBV20-1 to TRBJ2-4; tentatively, D is TRBD1 or TRBD2 (6 bases each). The J call may be faulty, since TRBJ2-7 better matches the DNA end. CDR1 is DFQATT, CDR2 SNEGSKA, per germline (reference sequence). CDR3 size: 12 residues. For the CDR3, the DNA is TGCAGTGCTAGCGGGGGCCAGTACGAGCAGTACTTC. Its translation is CSASGGQYEQYF.

As for this clonotype: One end of the junction fails to match germline, which may point to a read error. V gene TRBV7-2 combines with J gene TRBJ2-6; possible D gene TRBD1, 5 bases. Germline V gene lookup returns CDR1 SGHTA and CDR2 FQGNSA. This CDR3 has 16 amino acids. CDR3 residues: CASSLVMVSGASVLTF. The CDR3 DNA reads as TGTGCCAGCAGCTTAGTCATGGTCTCTGGGGCCAGCGTCCTGACTTTC.

This sequence joins TRBV20-1 and TRBJ2-5; TRBD1 agrees at 8 bases. CDR3 size: 16 residues. Germline assignment: CDR1 DFQATT and CDR2 SNEGSKA (reference sequence). The ends lost 0 bases at V and 1 base at J; junction bases unmatched: 7. DNA for the CDR3: TGCAGTGCTAGAGACCGCTTCAGGGGGCTCCAAGAGACCCAGTACTTC. Residues: CSARDRFRGLQETQYF.

The V and J genes are TRBV20-1 and TRBJ1-2; D possibly corresponds to TRBD1 (5 bases). This CDR3 has 13 amino acids. Trimming left V 3 bases short and J 5 bases short, with 13 bases between. The germline CDR1 and CDR2 sequences are DFQATT and SNEGSKA (reference sequence). The CDR3 region has the DNA TGCAGTGCTAGGCGGGACGCAAGATATGGCTACACCTTC. This translates into CSARRDARYGYTF.

J is TRBJ1-4 and V is TRBV28; perhaps TRBD1 as D (5 bases). The CDR3 runs to 15 residues. V was pared by 8 bases and J by 4 bases, with 17 bases between. Germline CDR1 reads MDHEN; CDR2 reads SYDVKM. CDR3 in amino acids: CASETAAGINEKLFF. In DNA form, the CDR3 reads TGTGCCAGCGAGACAGCGGCGGGGATTAATGAAAAACTGTTTTTT.

CDR3 loop: CASSLQLAAGSEQFF. The CDR3 DNA reads TGTGCCAGCAGCTTGCAATTGGCGGCCGGTAGTGAGCAGTTCTTC. V usage is TRBV7-9 and J usage is TRBJ2-1; no clear D. This CDR3 region has 15 residues. Germline lookup yields CDR1 SEHNR and CDR2 FQNEAQ (reference sequence). V was trimmed by 3 bases and J by 9 bases, leaving 18 bases between them.

The gene calls are TRBV6-6 and TRBJ2-7; 7 bases match TRBD2. Germline-derived CDR1 and CDR2 are MNHNY and SVGAGI (reference sequence). J lost 0 bases, V lost 10 bases, and 6 bases had no gene match. The CDR3 contains 13 residues. CDR3 in amino acids: CATKAGNSYEQYF. In nucleotides, the CDR3 is TGTGCCACCAAAGCGGGAAACTCCTACGAGCAGTACTTC.

This clonotype has at least ten counts. The rearrangement joins TRBV10-3 to TRBJ2-7; 9 bases match TRBD2. V shed 6 bases, J shed 0 bases, and the junction held 6 bases outside the gene matches. The CDR3 runs 15 residues. Germline-derived CDR1 and CDR2 are ENHRY and SYGVKD. CDR3 nucleotides: TGTGCCATCAGAAGCAGCGGGGGGAGCTCCTACGAGCAGTACTTC. Translating it yields CAIRSSGGSSYEQYF.

J is TRBJ1-6 and V is TRBV4-3; 9 bases are a match to TRBD1. This CDR3 contains 15 residues. V lost 0 bases, J lost 13 bases, and 7 bases stayed unmatched. Germline assignment: CDR1 LGHNA and CDR2 YSLEER. The CDR3 DNA sequence: TGCGCCAGCAGCCAAGATGGGCGGGGACAGGGTCCCCTCCACTTT. Translation gives CASSQDGRGQGPLHF.

The chain joins TRBV2 to TRBJ2-1, with 10 bases aligning to TRBD2. V was clipped by 9 bases and J by 3 bases; unmatched bases: 2. Germline loops: CDR1 SNHLY, CDR2 FYNNEI. The CDR3 contains 13 residues. CDR3 sequence (DNA): TGTGCCAGGGGGACTAGCGACTACAATGAGCAGTTCTTC. Translating gives CARGTSDYNEQFF.

This clonotype has just a few counts. The chain links TRBV4-2 to TRBJ1-2, with a tentative D call TRBD1 (6 bases). The CDR3 totals 15 residues. The ends were cut back, 0 bases at V and 7 bases at J, with 15 bases in the middle. Per germline, CDR1 LGHNA and CDR2 YNFKEQ. The DNA of the CDR3 is TGTGCCAGCAGCCAAGAGGGGGCCTGGGACTCTGGCTACACCTTC. This encodes CASSQEGAWDSGYTF.

This clonotype has a handful of counts. The chain joins TRBV4-2 to TRBJ1-2; 7 nucleotides agree with TRBD1. The CDR3 has 15 amino acids. Looked up from germline, CDR1 is LGHNA and CDR2 is YNFKEQ. V lost 1 base and J lost 4; bases outside the gene matches: 6. CDR3 sequence reads: CASSQGTGAVYGYTF. The CDR3 nucleotides read TGTGCCAGCAGCCAAGGCACAGGGGCAGTCTATGGCTACACCTTC.

This chain links TRBV2 with TRBJ2-5; D is ambiguous. Trimming took off 0 bases at V and 8 bases at J, with 4 bases between the two ends. The CDR3 spans 11 residues. The germline gives CDR1 SNHLY, CDR2 FYNNEI. CDR3 nucleotide sequence: TGTGCCAGCAGTGAAGCGCCAACCCAGTACTTC. Its translation is CASSEAPTQYF.